Listed below are T cell receptor beta chains from one sample, sequenced in a study of metastatic and nonmetastatic thyroid tumors. TCRdb re-analyzed the PCR reads through MiXCR. The top ten clones hold around 13% of a sample with under 75,000 clones, more than 15% of them seen once. Specimen: blood. The receptor source for this set is a female donor with papillary thyroid cancer or a benign thyroid nodule (not recorded which). Some clones in this sample may be carry-over from other donors' samples. The CDR3 runs from the conserved cysteine through the conserved F or W. A D gene is named only where the DNA matches it firmly. Some rows mark clone size as missing; the rest say once, few, many or name a class of expanded clone.

TRBJ1-2,TRBV5-1,TRBD1,NA,14,CASSSVTGGYGYTF,TGCGCCAGCAGCTCCGTGACAGGGGGCTATGGCTACACCTTC
TRBJ2-1,TRBV3-1,NA,many,13,CASSQTRINEQFF,TGTGCCAGCAGCCAAACCCGGATAAATGAGCAGTTCTTC
TRBJ2-1,TRBV10-3,TRBD2,many,15,CAISGTSGTYNEQFF,TGTGCCATCAGTGGCACTAGCGGAACCTACAATGAGCAGTTCTTC
TRBJ1-6,TRBV12-3/TRBV12-4,NA,many,15,CASRTGYGYNSSLHF,TGTGCCAGCAGGACAGGTTATGGGTATAATTCATCCCTCCACTTT
TRBJ1-2,TRBV27,NA,many,17,CASSSMTGPGSNYGYTF,TGTGCCAGCAGTTCTATGACAGGACCGGGCTCTAACTATGGCTACACCTTC
TRBJ2-7,TRBV10-3,TRBD2,many,16,CATQPGLAGVFAEQYF,TGTGCCACCCAACCGGGACTAGCGGGAGTTTTCGCCGAGCAGTACTTC
TRBJ2-7,TRBV6-1,NA,NA,15,CASSNPGLKDYEQYF,TGTGCCAGCTCTAATCCGGGGCTAAAAGACTACGAGCAGTACTTC
TRBJ2-7,TRBV10-3,NA,many,13,CAISAREPHEQYF,TGTGCCATCAGTGCCAGGGAGCCCCACGAGCAGTACTTC
TRBJ2-6,TRBV30,TRBD1,few,17,CAWSRRTGGTRANVLTF,TGTGCCTGGAGTAGACGGACAGGGGGGACTAGGGCCAACGTCCTGACTTTC
TRBJ2-7,TRBV20-1,TRBD2,many,15,CSALPFREGGYEQYF,TGCAGTGCTCTCCCCTTTCGGGAGGGCGGCTACGAGCAGTACTTC
TRBJ2-2,TRBV28,TRBD1,few,15,CASSLGQHYTGELFF,TGTGCCAGCAGTTTGGGACAGCACTACACCGGGGAGCTGTTTTTT
TRBJ2-3,TRBV18,TRBD2,NA,13,CASSPGGADTQYF,TGTGCCAGCTCACCGGGAGGGGCAGATACACAGTATTTT
TRBJ2-1,TRBV9,NA,many,17,CASSKTGKPRERNEQFF,TGTGCCAGCAGCAAAACAGGGAAGCCGCGGGAGCGGAATGAGCAGTTCTTC
TRBJ1-3,TRBV5-1,NA,many,15,CASSLAGMDGNTIYF,TGCGCCAGCAGCTTGGCCGGAATGGATGGAAACACCATATATTTT
TRBJ2-1,TRBV6-1,NA,few,13,CASSPDYGAEQFF,TGTGCCAGCAGTCCTGATTATGGGGCGGAGCAGTTCTTC
TRBJ1-5,TRBV6-1,NA,medium-sized,14,CASSGLGDNQPQHF,TGTGCCAGCAGCGGCCTGGGGGACAATCAGCCCCAGCATTTT
TRBJ1-5,TRBV19,TRBD1,NA,17,CASSTNWVPTGGRPQHF,TGTGCCAGTAGTACAAATTGGGTCCCAACAGGGGGAAGGCCCCAGCATTTT
TRBJ2-5,TRBV12-3/TRBV12-4,TRBD1,few,13,CASSWTGRETQYF,TGTGCCAGCAGTTGGACAGGGCGGGAGACCCAGTACTTC
TRBJ1-2,TRBV19,NA,many,12,CASSPSGAGYTF,TGTGCCAGTAGTCCATCGGGGGCTGGCTACACCTTC
TRBJ1-2,TRBV6-2/TRBV6-3,TRBD1,few,15,CASSYNPGQGDGYTF,TGTGCCAGCAGTTACAACCCGGGACAGGGAGATGGCTACACCTTC
TRBJ2-7,TRBV27,NA,NA,12,CATSTVPGEQYF,TGTGCCACCTCGACAGTCCCAGGAGAGCAGTACTTC
TRBJ2-5,TRBV3-1,NA,many,13,CASSPPTAETQYF,TGTGCCAGCAGCCCGCCGACAGCGGAGACCCAGTACTTC
TRBJ2-7,TRBV24-1,NA,many,15,CATSDSGGGSYEQYF,TGTGCCACCAGTGATTCAGGGGGGGGCTCCTACGAGCAGTACTTC
TRBJ1-3,TRBV6-1,TRBD1,few,15,CASNELGQGANTIYF,TGTGCCAGCAACGAATTAGGACAGGGGGCGAACACCATATATTTT